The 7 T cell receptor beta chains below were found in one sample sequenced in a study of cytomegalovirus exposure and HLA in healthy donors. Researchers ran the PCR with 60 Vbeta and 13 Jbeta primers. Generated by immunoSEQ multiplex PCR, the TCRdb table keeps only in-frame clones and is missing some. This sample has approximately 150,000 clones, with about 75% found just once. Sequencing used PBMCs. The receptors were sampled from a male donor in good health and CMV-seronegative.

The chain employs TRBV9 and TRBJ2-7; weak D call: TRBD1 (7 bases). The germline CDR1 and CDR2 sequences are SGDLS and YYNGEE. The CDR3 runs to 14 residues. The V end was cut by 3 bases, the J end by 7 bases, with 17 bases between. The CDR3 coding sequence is TGTGCCAGCAGCGGCGGGACAGCCCCTCGGGAGCAGTACTTC. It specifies CASSGGTAPREQYF.

This chain's CDR3 is CASMRQRDGYTF. The CDR3 DNA reads as TGTGCCAGCATGCGGCAGCGGGATGGCTACACCTTC. The chain is built from TRBV28 and TRBJ1-2; D is undetermined. V was trimmed by 7 bases and J by 6 bases, leaving 12 bases between them. Germline V lookup: CDR1 MDHEN, CDR2 SYDVKM. The CDR3 runs to 12 residues.

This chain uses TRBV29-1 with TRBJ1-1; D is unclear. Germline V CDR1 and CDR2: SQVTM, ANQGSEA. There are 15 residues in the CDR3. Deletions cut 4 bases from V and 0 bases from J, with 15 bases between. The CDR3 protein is CSVAPDPTLNTEAFF. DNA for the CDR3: TGCAGCGTTGCTCCAGACCCGACATTGAACACTGAAGCTTTCTTT. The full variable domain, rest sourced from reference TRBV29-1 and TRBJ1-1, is SAVISQKPSRDICQRGTSLTIQCQVDSQVTMMFWYRQQPGQSLTLIATANQGSEATYESGFVIDKFPISRPNLTFSTLTVSNMSPEDSSIYLCSVAPDPTLNTEAFFGQGTRLTVV.

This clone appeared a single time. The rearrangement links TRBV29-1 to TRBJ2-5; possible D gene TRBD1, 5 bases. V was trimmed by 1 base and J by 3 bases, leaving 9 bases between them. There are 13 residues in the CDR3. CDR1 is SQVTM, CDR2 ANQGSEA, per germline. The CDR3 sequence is CSVEGLTEETQYF. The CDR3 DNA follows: TGCAGCGTTGAAGGGTTGACAGAAGAGACCCAGTACTTC.

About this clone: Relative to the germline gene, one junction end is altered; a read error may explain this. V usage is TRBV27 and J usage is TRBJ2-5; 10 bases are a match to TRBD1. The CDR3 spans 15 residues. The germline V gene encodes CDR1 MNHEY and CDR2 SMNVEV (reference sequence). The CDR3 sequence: CASRPWDRGPGTRYF. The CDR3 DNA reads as TGTGCCAGCCGCCCCTGGGACAGGGGACCGGGGACCCGGTACTTC.

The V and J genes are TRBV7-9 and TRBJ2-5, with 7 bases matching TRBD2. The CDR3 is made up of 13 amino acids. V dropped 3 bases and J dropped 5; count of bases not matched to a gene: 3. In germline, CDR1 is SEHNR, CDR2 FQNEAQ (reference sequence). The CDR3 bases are TGTGCCAGCAGCTTGCTAGCGGTCGAGACCCAGTACTTC. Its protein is CASSLLAVETQYF.

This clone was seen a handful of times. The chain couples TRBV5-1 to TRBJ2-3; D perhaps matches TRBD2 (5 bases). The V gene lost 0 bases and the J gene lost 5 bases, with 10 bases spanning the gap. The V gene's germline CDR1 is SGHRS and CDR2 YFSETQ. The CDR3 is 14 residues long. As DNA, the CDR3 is TGCGCCAGCAGCTTGGCTACTAGTGGAGATACGCAGTATTTT. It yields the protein CASSLATSGDTQYF.